The sequence of this T cell receptor beta chain was determined in a study of beta chain features in type 1 diabetes. General study points: Relative to healthy donors, patients appeared to have naive, central memory and Treg TCRB repertoires that were more similar. All four CD4+ subsets of Type 1 diabetes patients contained TCRB CDR3s that were moderately but significantly shorter. A cDNA-based sequencing approach could over-represent cells with high TCR expression.

Markers CD45RO/CCR7/CD25/CD127/CD95/CD27 served to sort CD4+ naive, central memory, regulatory and stem cell-like memory cells. The sequenced template was cDNA made from the entire isolated RNA. Profiling relied on immunoSEQ multiplex PCR, and the TCRdb table lists in-frame clones only, not all of them. The sample lists roughly 14,000 clones, less than 80% occurring once. Germline V gene data show CDR1 as LGHNA and CDR2 as YNFKEQ. The CDR3 extends over 16 amino acids. V trimming: 0 bases; J trimming: 9 bases; junction bases outside the gene matches: 7. This clone was counted a few times. The antigen is undetermined.

V usage is TRBV4-2 and J usage is TRBJ2-1; TRBD2 aligns across 11 bases. The sequenced material came from stem cell memory CD4+ T cells from blood. The TCR comes from a woman under 30 with type 1 diabetes. The CDR3 region is CASSQDFLAGGSEQFF. The CDR3 bases are TGTGCCAGCAGCCAAGATTTCCTAGCGGGAGGCTCTGAGCAGTTCTTC.